This T cell receptor (beta chain) was obtained from a study of blood T cell repertoires in COVID-19. Study-level information: The study drew acute and convalescent COVID-19 samples from the United States, Italy and Spain. PBMCs, B-cell-depleted T cells, or T cells were the source of the cDNA or gDNA that made up the material.

Trimming removed 5 bases from V and 5 bases from J; junction bases left unmatched: 6. The CDR3 has 14 amino acids. Germline assignment: CDR1 MDHEN and CDR2 SYDVKM. Original processing notes: Amplification from reference gene primers served as the basis for estimated nucleated cell counts. Clones were read by immunoSEQ multiplex PCR, and TCRdb kept only the in-frame ones, dropping some. V, J and clone size are those of that table, while D and trimming were read from the DNA. This repertoire shows under 200,000 clones, about three quarters found once; its top ten account for about 8.3%. The receptor comes from a man aged 60-69 years with acute or convalescent COVID-19. The V call is TRBV28, the J call TRBJ1-1, with 9 nucleotides matching TRBD1. The sample comprised peripheral blood. This CDR3 is CASSGQGLGTEAFF. The CDR3 bases are TGTGCCAGCAGTGGACAGGGGTTGGGGACTGAAGCTTTCTTT.